This T cell receptor beta chain was sequenced during a study of shared clonotypes between healthy human individuals. This CDR3 spans 15 amino acids. Germline CDR1 and CDR2: MDHEN and SYDVKM. J lost 9 bases, V lost 6 bases, and 11 bases had no gene match. The repertoire was sequenced with immunoSEQ multiplex PCR; TCRdb's copy has only in-frame clones and lacks some. The sample carries 400,000 to 500,000 clones, 79% recorded once. The sample taken for sequencing was PBMCs. This receptor was taken from a woman in her thirties or forties in good health. Some clones in this sample may be carry-over from other donors' samples. The gene calls are TRBV28 and TRBJ2-1; 10 nucleotides agree with TRBD2. This chain's CDR3 is CASRTGASGSGEQFF. The CDR3 region has the DNA TGTGCCAGCAGGACTGGTGCTAGCGGGAGTGGTGAGCAGTTCTTC.